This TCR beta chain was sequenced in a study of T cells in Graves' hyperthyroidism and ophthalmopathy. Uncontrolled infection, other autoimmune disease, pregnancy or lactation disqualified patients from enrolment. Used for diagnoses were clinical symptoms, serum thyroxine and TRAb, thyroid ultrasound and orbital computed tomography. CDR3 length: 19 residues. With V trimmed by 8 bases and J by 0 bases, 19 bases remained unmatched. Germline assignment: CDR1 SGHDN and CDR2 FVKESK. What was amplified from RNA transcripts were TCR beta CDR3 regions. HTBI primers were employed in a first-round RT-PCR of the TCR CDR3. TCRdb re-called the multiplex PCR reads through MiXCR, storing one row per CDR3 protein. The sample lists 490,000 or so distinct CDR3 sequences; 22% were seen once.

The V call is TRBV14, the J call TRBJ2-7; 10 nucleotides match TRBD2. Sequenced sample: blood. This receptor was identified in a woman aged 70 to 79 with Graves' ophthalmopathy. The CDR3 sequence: CASGFPPSSGRELSYEQYF. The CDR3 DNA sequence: TGTGCCAGCGGCTTCCCGCCGTCGAGCGGGAGGGAACTCTCCTACGAGCAGTACTTC.